The rows below give T cell receptor beta chains drawn from one sample of a study of blood T cell repertoires in COVID-19. The repertoire was sequenced with immunoSEQ multiplex PCR; TCRdb's copy has only in-frame clones and lacks some. The table records about 190,000 clones, nearly 90% of them present only once. The sequencing input was peripheral blood. The source of these receptors is a man in his fifties or sixties with acute or convalescent COVID-19. Each CDR3 is given with its conserved first and last residue. Fields, in order: V gene, CDR3 length, J gene, D gene, clone size, CDR3 DNA, CDR3 protein. D genes are given only for firm matches. Clone sizes are given selectively: once, few, many, or a class where the clone is expanded.

>TRBV30|13|TRBJ1-5|NA|NA
TGTGCCTGGAGTGTCCGGGGGGGCCAGCCCCAGCATTTT
CAWSVRGGQPQHF
>TRBV7-2|16|TRBJ1-2|NA|NA
TGTGCCAGCAGCTTAAAGGGAGGAGCTCCCAACTATGGCTACACCTTC
CASSLKGGAPNYGYTF
>TRBV27|18|TRBJ2-3|TRBD2|NA
TGTGCCAGCAGTTTATCGGCCAGCGGGGGCCGGATTACAGATACGCAGTATTTT
CASSLSASGGRITDTQYF
>TRBV11-2|15|TRBJ1-1|TRBD1|NA
TGTGCCAGCAGCCCTTGGACAGGGAAAAGCACTGAAGCTTTCTTT
CASSPWTGKSTEAFF
>TRBV9|14|TRBJ2-1|TRBD1|NA
TGTGCCAGCGTCCCCGGGACAGGGAACAATGAGCAGTTCTTC
CASVPGTGNNEQFF
>TRBV2|14|TRBJ2-5|TRBD2|NA
TGTGCCAGCAGTACTAGCGGGGTGAGGGAGACCCAGTACTTC
CASSTSGVRETQYF
>TRBV7-9|10|TRBJ1-3|NA|NA
TGTGCCAGCAGCGGCGGGGACCCCCGATTT
CASSGGDPRF
>TRBV7-2|16|TRBJ2-7|NA|NA
TGTGCCAGCAGCCTCCAGGGAGGGGGTAACTTTTACGAGCAGTACTTC
CASSLQGGGNFYEQYF
>TRBV30|14|TRBJ1-4|TRBD1|NA
TGTGCCTGGAACCAACAGGGGGGGGGTGAAAAACTGTTTTTT
CAWNQQGGGEKLFF
>TRBV19|17|TRBJ1-3|NA|NA
TGTGCCAGTAGTGCGCGACAGAAAATGGGCCCTGGAAACACCATATATTTT
CASSARQKMGPGNTIYF
>TRBV19|17|TRBJ1-6|TRBD1|few
TGTGCCAGTATTGGGGGTGATGGACAGGGAAACGGTTCACCCCTCCACTTT
CASIGGDGQGNGSPLHF
>TRBV28|16|TRBJ1-4|NA|once
TGTGCCAGCAGTCCCCCATTACAGGGAGTGGGCGAAAAACTGTTTTTT
CASSPPLQGVGEKLFF
>TRBV11-2|16|TRBJ2-1|TRBD2|NA
TGTGCCAGCAGCCCCCGGACTAGCGGGATCTCTTTTGAGCAGTTCTTC
CASSPRTSGISFEQFF
>TRBV5-5|13|TRBJ2-1|NA|NA
TGTGCCAGCAGCTTGGACGGTTACAATGAGCAGTTCTTC
CASSLDGYNEQFF
>TRBV7-2|17|TRBJ1-6|NA|NA
TGTGCCAGCAGCTTAAGAGCCCTTTGGGCAGGGCGTTCACCCCTCCACTTT
CASSLRALWAGRSPLHF
>TRBV2|14|TRBJ2-3|NA|NA
TGTGCCAGCAGTGAGGGACTCTCTCGGGATACGCAGTATTTT
CASSEGLSRDTQYF
>TRBV7-8|16|TRBJ2-2|NA|NA
TGTGCCAGCAGCTTAGCAGCCAGGGCTGGCACCGGGGAGCTGTTTTTT
CASSLAARAGTGELFF
>TRBV19|14|TRBJ2-5|TRBD2|NA
TGTGCCAGTAGTACCGGGGGGTGGGCTACCCACCAGTACTTC
CASSTGGWATHQYF
>TRBV2|15|TRBJ2-3|TRBD1|NA
TGTGCCAGGGGGGACCGGGACAGGGTTTTTGATACGCAGTATTTT
CARGDRDRVFDTQYF
>TRBV9|13|TRBJ2-4|NA|NA
TGTGCCAGCACCACAGGGACCCAGGACATTCAGTACTTC
CASTTGTQDIQYF
>TRBV5-1|17|TRBJ2-1|TRBD2|NA
TGCGCCAGCAGCCCCCGGACTAGCGGGACCCCCTTTAGAGAGCAGTTCTTC
CASSPRTSGTPFREQFF
>TRBV7-9|12|TRBJ2-7|NA|NA
TGTGCCAGCAGCTTAACAAGCTACGAGCAGTACTTC
CASSLTSYEQYF
>TRBV9|15|TRBJ2-3|TRBD2|NA
TGTGCCAGCAGCTTGAGCGGGAGGGCCCCAGATACGCAGTATTTT
CASSLSGRAPDTQYF
>TRBV7-9|13|TRBJ1-2|NA|NA
TGTGCCAGCAGCCTTGACAGCCCTATAGGCTACACCTTC
CASSLDSPIGYTF
>TRBV4-3|16|TRBJ1-2|NA|NA
TGCGCCAGCAGCCAAGACCTCGGGCGGAGGGGTTATGGCTACACCTTC
CASSQDLGRRGYGYTF
>TRBV6-5|15|TRBJ2-3|NA|NA
TGTGCCAGCAGTCTCGTCCGGTTTCCCCTCTATACGCAGTATTTT
CASSLVRFPLYTQYF
>TRBV6-5|13|TRBJ1-2|NA|NA
TGTGCCAGCAGTAAGACACGGAACTATGGCTACACCTTC
CASSKTRNYGYTF
>TRBV19|15|TRBJ1-1|TRBD1|NA
TGTGCCAGTAGTATAGGACAGGGGGGGCGCACTGAAGCTTTCTTT
CASSIGQGGRTEAFF
>TRBV6-2/TRBV6-3|16|TRBJ2-3|TRBD2|NA
TGTGCCAGCAGTTCGAGGACTAGCGGGGGCTGGGGTACGCAGTATTTT
CASSSRTSGGWGTQYF
>TRBV10-3|13|TRBJ2-3|NA|NA
TGTGCCATCAGTGCTCTGGGAGGAGATACGCAGTATTTT
CAISALGGDTQYF
>TRBV11-2|14|TRBJ1-1|NA|NA
TGTGCCAGCAGCCGACCTGGGCAGGGTACTTTGGCTTTCTTT
CASSRPGQGTLAFF
>TRBV5-6|15|TRBJ1-2|NA|few
TGTGCCAGCAGCTTGAAGCACAGGGTAGCCCATGGCTACACCTTC
CASSLKHRVAHGYTF
>TRBV11-2|14|TRBJ2-5|TRBD2|NA
TGTGCCAGCAGCCCGACTAGCGCCCAAGAGACCCAGTACTTC
CASSPTSAQETQYF